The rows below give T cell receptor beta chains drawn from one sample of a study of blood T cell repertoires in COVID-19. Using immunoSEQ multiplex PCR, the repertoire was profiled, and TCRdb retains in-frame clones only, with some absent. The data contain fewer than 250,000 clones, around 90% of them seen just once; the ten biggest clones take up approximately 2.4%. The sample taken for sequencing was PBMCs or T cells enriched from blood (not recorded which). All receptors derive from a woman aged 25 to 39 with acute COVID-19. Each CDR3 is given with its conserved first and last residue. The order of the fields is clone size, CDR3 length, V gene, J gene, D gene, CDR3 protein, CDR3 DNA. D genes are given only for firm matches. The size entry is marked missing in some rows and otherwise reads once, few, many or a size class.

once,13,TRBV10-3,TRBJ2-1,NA,CAIRNLDSNEQFF,TGTGCCATCAGGAACTTAGACAGCAATGAGCAGTTCTTC
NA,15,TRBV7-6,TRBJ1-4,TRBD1,CASRSSTGENEKLFF,TGTGCCAGCAGGTCCTCGACAGGGGAAAACGAAAAACTGTTTTTT
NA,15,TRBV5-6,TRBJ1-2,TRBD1,CASSFGTGGNYGYTF,TGTGCCAGCAGCTTCGGGACAGGGGGGAACTATGGCTACACCTTC
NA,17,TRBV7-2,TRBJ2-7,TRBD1,CASSLGFRDRIPYEQYF,TGTGCCAGCAGCTTAGGTTTTCGGGACAGAATCCCCTACGAGCAGTACTTC
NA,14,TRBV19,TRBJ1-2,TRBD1,CASGTQTGVFGYTF,TGTGCCAGTGGTACCCAGACAGGGGTTTTTGGCTACACCTTC
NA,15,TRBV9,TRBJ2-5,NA,CASSVGGGLTETQYF,TGTGCCAGCAGCGTAGGAGGGGGACTAACGGAGACCCAGTACTTC
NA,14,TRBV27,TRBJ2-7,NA,CASSGPALSYEQYF,TGTGCCAGCAGTGGGCCGGCCCTTTCCTACGAGCAGTACTTC
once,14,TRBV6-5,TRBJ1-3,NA,CASMDRGGGNTIYF,TGTGCCAGCATGGATCGAGGAGGGGGAAACACCATATATTTT
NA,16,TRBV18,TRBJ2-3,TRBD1,CASSSWDRAITDTQYF,TGTGCCAGCTCGAGCTGGGACAGGGCCATCACAGATACGCAGTATTTT
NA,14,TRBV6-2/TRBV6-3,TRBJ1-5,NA,CASSKNRALQAQHF,TGTGCCAGCAGTAAAAACAGGGCCCTGCAGGCCCAGCATTTT
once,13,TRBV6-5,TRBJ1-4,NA,CASRMSGNEKLFF,TGTGCCAGCAGGATGAGTGGTAATGAAAAACTGTTTTTT
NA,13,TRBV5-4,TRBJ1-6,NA,CASSRAAGSPLHF,TGTGCCAGCAGTAGGGCCGCGGGCTCACCCCTCCACTTT
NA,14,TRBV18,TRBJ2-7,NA,CASSPLEGPYEQYF,TGTGCCAGCTCACCACTGGAGGGGCCCTACGAGCAGTACTTC
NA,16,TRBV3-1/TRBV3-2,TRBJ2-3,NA,CASSQGAGYSTDTQYF,TGTGCCAGCAGCCAAGGGGCCGGTTATAGCACAGATACGCAGTATTTT
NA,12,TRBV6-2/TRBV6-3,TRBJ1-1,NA,CASSTPGGSAFF,TGTGCCAGCAGTACCCCTGGGGGGAGCGCTTTCTTT
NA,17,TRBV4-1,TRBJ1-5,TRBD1,CASSQDPGTGANQPQHF,TGCGCCAGCAGCCAAGATCCAGGGACAGGGGCAAATCAGCCCCAGCATTTT
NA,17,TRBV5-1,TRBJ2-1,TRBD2,CASSLTGTSGGANEQFF,TGCGCCAGCAGCTTGACTGGGACTAGCGGGGGGGCGAATGAGCAGTTCTTC
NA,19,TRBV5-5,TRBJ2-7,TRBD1,CASSLGTFRTGYFIYEQYF,TGTGCCAGCAGCTTGGGGACATTTCGGACAGGATATTTCATCTACGAGCAGTACTTC
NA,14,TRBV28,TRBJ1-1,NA,CASIIRGLNTEAFF,TGTGCCAGCATCATACGGGGATTGAACACTGAAGCTTTCTTT
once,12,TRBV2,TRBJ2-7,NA,CASSFQSYEQYF,TGTGCCAGCAGTTTCCAGTCCTACGAGCAGTACTTC
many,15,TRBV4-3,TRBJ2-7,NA,CASSQEEGTPYEQYF,TGCGCCAGCAGCCAAGAGGAGGGAACCCCCTACGAGCAGTACTTC
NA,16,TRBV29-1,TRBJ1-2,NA,CSVVRVPAGTNYGYTF,TGCAGCGTCGTACGGGTACCGGCAGGGACTAACTATGGCTACACCTTC
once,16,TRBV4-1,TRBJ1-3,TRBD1,CASSLGQGSPGNTIYF,TGCGCCAGCAGCCTTGGACAGGGGTCCCCTGGAAACACCATATATTTT